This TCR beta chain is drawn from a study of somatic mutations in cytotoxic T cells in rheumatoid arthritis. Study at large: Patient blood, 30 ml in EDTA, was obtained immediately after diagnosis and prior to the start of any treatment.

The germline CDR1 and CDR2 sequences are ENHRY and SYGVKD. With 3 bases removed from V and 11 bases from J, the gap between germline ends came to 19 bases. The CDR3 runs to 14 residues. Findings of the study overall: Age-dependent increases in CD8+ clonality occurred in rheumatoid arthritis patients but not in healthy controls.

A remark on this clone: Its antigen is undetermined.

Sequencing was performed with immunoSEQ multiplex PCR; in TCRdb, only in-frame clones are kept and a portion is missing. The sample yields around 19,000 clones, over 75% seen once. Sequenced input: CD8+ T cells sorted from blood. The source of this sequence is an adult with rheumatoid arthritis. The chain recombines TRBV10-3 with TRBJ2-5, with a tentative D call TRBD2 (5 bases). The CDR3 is CAISDLAELREQYF. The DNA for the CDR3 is TGTGCCATCAGTGATCTCGCGGAGTTGAGGGAGCAGTACTTC.